What follows are 25 T cell receptor beta chains derived from one specimen sequenced in a study of Ad26.COV2.S vaccination and SARS-CoV-2 variants. Clones were read by immunoSEQ multiplex PCR, and TCRdb kept only the in-frame ones, dropping some. The sample includes about 390,000 clones, approximately 86% seen only once; the top ten take around 3.4%. Specified treatment: some 20 received Ad26.COV2.S at low or high dose, single or two shots; several received placebo; per-sample allocation not given. After the first vaccine or placebo injection, samples were drawn on day 63. The sequencing here drew on peripheral blood, taken in a trial of Ad26.COV2.S vaccine versus placebo. Receptor source: a person aged 18 to 59 who received the Ad26.COV2.S COVID-19 vaccine or a placebo.

This clone was detected once. The chain links TRBV25-1 to TRBJ1-1; 7 positions match TRBD1. Germline trimming cut 5 bases from V and 3 bases from J; bases unmatched to any gene: 3. Germline lookup yields CDR1 MGHDK and CDR2 SYGVNS. The CDR3 spans 13 residues. The CDR3 bases are TGTGCCAGCAGTCAGGGGGAATACACTGAAGCTTTCTTT. Protein sequence: CASSQGEYTEAFF.

As for this clone: The germline gene is not matched at one end of the junction; a read error may be the cause. The chain recombines TRBV20-1 with TRBJ2-5, with D perhaps being TRBD1 or TRBD2 (5 bases each). This CDR3 comprises 11 residues. Germline lookup yields CDR1 DFQATT and CDR2 SNEGSKA (reference sequence). This CDR3 is CSARQGEAQYF. Written as DNA, the CDR3 is TGCAGTGCTAGACAGGGAGAGGCCCAGTACTTC.

V is TRBV7-8 and J is TRBJ2-3; TRBD2 is a possible D gene (6 bases). The germline V and J ends were trimmed by 1 base and 0 bases, with 11 bases remaining between them. CDR1 SGHVS and CDR2 FQNEAQ come from the germline V gene. There are 16 residues in the CDR3. CDR3 in DNA: TGTGCCAGCAGCTTAGGCGGGATCGCTAGCACAGATACGCAGTATTTT. Translation gives CASSLGGIASTDTQYF.

The chain links TRBV13 to TRBJ1-3; D is ambiguous. CDR1 and CDR2 from the germline V gene are PRHDT and FYEKMQ (reference sequence). V lost 4 bases, J lost 7 bases, and 5 bases lay in between. The CDR3 spans 11 residues. CDR3 in DNA: TGTGCCAGCAGCTCCACTAACACCATATATTTT. It yields the protein CASSSTNTIYF.

Here the CDR3 DNA reads TGTGCCAGCAGTTACTCGCCCAAGACAGGGGCACACACAGATACGCAGTATTTT. Translated: CASSYSPKTGAHTDTQYF. The V gene is TRBV6-2 or TRBV6-3, the J gene TRBJ2-3; 8 nucleotides line up with TRBD1. V trimming: 0 bases; J trimming: 2 bases; junction bases outside the gene matches: 10. The length of the CDR3 is 18 residues. Per the germline V gene, CDR1 is MNHEY and CDR2 is SVGEGT.

The chain joins TRBV19 to TRBJ1-3; no reliable D call. V was trimmed by 3 bases and J by 4 bases, leaving 13 bases between them. Germline V lookup: CDR1 LNHDA, CDR2 SQIVND (reference sequence). The CDR3 contains 15 residues. DNA for the CDR3: TGTGCCAGTAGTATGAAGATCGTTCAAGGAAACACCATATATTTT. It translates to CASSMKIVQGNTIYF.

This clone was seen a handful of times. The V and J genes are TRBV29-1 and TRBJ1-2; tentative D call: TRBD1 (6 bases). The CDR3 extends over 12 amino acids. Trimming took 6 bases from V and 4 from J, leaving 12 bases between them. Germline loops: CDR1 SQVTM, CDR2 ANQGSEA. Here the CDR3 reads CSVVDRSYGYTF. In nucleotides, the CDR3 is TGCAGCGTAGTAGACAGGTCCTATGGCTACACCTTC.

V gene TRBV27 combines with J gene TRBJ1-5, with D uncertain. Germline V gene sequence: CDR1 MNHEY, CDR2 SMNVEV (reference sequence). The germline V and J ends were trimmed by 5 bases and 2 bases, with 13 bases remaining between them. This CDR3 comprises 15 residues. CDR3 residues: CASSVSPDRNQPQHF. In DNA, the CDR3 is TGTGCCAGCAGTGTTTCGCCGGATCGCAATCAGCCCCAGCATTTT.

This chain connects TRBV18 to TRBJ2-3; D gene uncertain. Germline V CDR1 and CDR2: KGHSH, LQKENI. V was pared by 1 base and J by 6 bases, with 8 bases between. The CDR3 length is 13 residues. CDR3 protein: CASSPLLRDTQYF. The CDR3 bases are TGTGCCAGCTCACCACTGCTGCGTGATACGCAGTATTTT.

The rearrangement joins TRBV20-1 to TRBJ1-2, with D hard to call. This CDR3 spans 13 amino acids. Germline CDR1 DFQATT, CDR2 SNEGSKA (reference sequence). Deletions cut 3 bases from V and 0 bases from J, with 8 bases between. CDR3 amino acids: CSASEPANYGYTF. The CDR3 DNA reads as TGCAGTGCTAGTGAACCCGCTAACTATGGCTACACCTTC.

The chain recombines TRBV23-1 with TRBJ1-6, with a possible D match to TRBD1 (5 bases). TRBV23-1 is an ORF for which the function is uncertain. There are 20 residues in the CDR3. V shed 3 bases and J shed 7 bases, with 28 bases lying between them. The CDR3 sequence is CASSHRGPGKGGEENSPLHF. In DNA form, the CDR3 reads TGCGCCAGCAGTCACCGGGGACCCGGGAAGGGCGGTGAGGAAAATTCACCCCTCCACTTT.

The chain employs TRBV11-1 and TRBJ2-1; no clear D. Germline values: CDR1 SGHAT, CDR2 FQDESV (reference sequence). The ends were cut back, 2 bases at V and 5 bases at J, with 13 bases in the middle. The CDR3 has 15 amino acids. The CDR3, as DNA: TGTGCCAGCAGCTTAAGTTTTAGCATCCACAATGAGCAGTTCTTC. It translates to CASSLSFSIHNEQFF.

V gene TRBV20-1 combines with J gene TRBJ2-5, with 11 nucleotides matching TRBD2. Germline CDR1 DFQATT, CDR2 SNEGSKA (reference sequence). Losses at the gene ends were 3 bases for V and 2 bases for J; bases not matched to a gene: 8. CDR3 length: 16 residues. CDR3 DNA: TGCAGTGCTAGTCAGGGGACTAGCGGCGGACAAGAGACCCAGTACTTC. Translating it yields CSASQGTSGGQETQYF.

V gene TRBV7-2 combines with J gene TRBJ2-5; D tentatively reads TRBD1 or TRBD2 (5 bases each). The CDR3 runs to 15 residues. V was pared by 1 base and J by 5 bases, with 14 bases between. The germline CDR1 and CDR2 sequences are SGHTA and FQGNSA. CDR3 DNA: TGTGCCAGCAGCTTAGTGGACGGGGCCCCCGAGACCCAGTACTTC. This gives the protein CASSLVDGAPETQYF.

The chain has TRBV6-1 and TRBJ1-5, with D unclear. CDR3 length equals 17 residues. The germline gives CDR1 MNHNS, CDR2 SASEGT. V was cut by 4 bases and J by 6 bases, with 22 bases left in between. For the CDR3, the DNA is TGTGCCAGCAGTGTCTACCCTGGACGAGTAGTTAGTCAGCCCCAGCATTTT. It translates to CASSVYPGRVVSQPQHF.

V is TRBV19 and J is TRBJ1-3; D is ambiguous. The CDR3 has 13 residues. V was shortened by 7 bases and J by 1 base, with 8 bases between the two germline ends. Germline loops: CDR1 LNHDA, CDR2 SQIVND (reference sequence). The CDR3 nucleotides read TGTGCCAGTACCCGGACGTCTGGAAACACCATATATTTT. It encodes CASTRTSGNTIYF.

The rearrangement joins TRBV4-2 to TRBJ2-3, with 10 positions matching TRBD1. The CDR3 has 16 residues. Trimming cost V 4 bases and J 6 bases; bases outside gene matches: 10. The V gene's germline CDR1 is LGHNA and CDR2 YNFKEQ. The CDR3 spells CASSRDRQGAKDTQYF. The DNA of the CDR3 is TGTGCCAGCAGCCGGGATCGACAGGGGGCAAAGGATACGCAGTATTTT.

This chain joins TRBV28 and TRBJ1-4; D might be TRBD1 (5 bases). Germline V lookup: CDR1 MDHEN, CDR2 SYDVKM. V gave up 2 bases and J gave up 4 bases, with 8 bases separating them. The CDR3 length is 14 residues. The CDR3 DNA sequence: TGTGCCAGCAGTTTACCCCAGGGTAATGAAAAACTGTTTTTT. It translates to CASSLPQGNEKLFF.

With respect to this clone: Relative to the germline gene, one junction end is altered; a read error may explain this. The chain is built from TRBV7-9 and TRBJ2-1; 8 nucleotides line up with TRBD1. Germline V CDR1 and CDR2: SEHNR, FQNEAQ (reference sequence). The CDR3 extends over 15 amino acids. Written as DNA, the CDR3 is TGTGCCAGCATCTTAGGAGACACAGGGGGCAATGAGCAGTTCTTC. Translated: CASILGDTGGNEQFF.

The CDR3 nucleotides read TGTGCCAGCAGTGTTGAGGTCCTTGGCTATGGCTACACCTTC. This gives the protein CASSVEVLGYGYTF. V usage is TRBV2 and J usage is TRBJ1-2; D is unresolved. Trimming left V 4 bases short and J 4 bases short, with 13 bases between. The germline V gene has CDR1 SNHLY and CDR2 FYNNEI. The CDR3 totals 14 residues.

The chain uses TRBV5-1 and TRBJ1-2; a weak D match, TRBD1 (6 bases). Trimming took 5 bases from V and 8 from J, leaving 13 bases between them. CDR1 and CDR2 from the germline V gene are SGHRS and YFSETQ. The CDR3 loop spans 12 amino acids. The CDR3: CASRNTGLGYTF. DNA of the CDR3: TGCGCCAGCAGAAATACAGGGCTAGGCTACACCTTC.

DNA for the CDR3: TGTGCCAGCAGCTTAGTCGGGGGACCAGATACGCAGTATTTT. Its translation: CASSLVGGPDTQYF. The chain recombines TRBV7-2 with TRBJ2-3, with D tentatively TRBD2 (6 bases). V lost 1 base, J lost 4 bases, and 9 bases lay in between. The CDR3 covers 14 residues. The germline V gene has CDR1 SGHTA and CDR2 FQGNSA. Supplemented by reference TRBV7-2 and TRBJ2-3, the full variable domain reads GAGVSQSPSNKVTEKGKDVELRCDPISGHTALYWYRQSLGQGLEFLIYFQGNSAPDKSGLPSDRFSAERTGGSVSTLTIQRTQQEDSAVYLCASSLVGGPDTQYFGPGTRLTVL.

This rearrangement joins TRBV5-4 to TRBJ1-2; D gene unclear. Trimming stripped 2 bases from V and 7 bases from J, with 9 bases between. The CDR3 consists of 12 residues. Per germline, CDR1 SGHNT and CDR2 YYREEE (reference sequence). CDR3 protein: CASSFNTGGYTF. The CDR3 DNA reads as TGTGCCAGCAGCTTCAATACGGGTGGCTACACCTTC.

The V call is TRBV5-1, the J call TRBJ2-1; D is possibly TRBD2 (5 bases). The CDR3 extends over 15 amino acids. The germline gives CDR1 SGHRS, CDR2 YFSETQ. The V gene lost 4 bases and the J gene lost 5 bases, with 16 bases spanning the gap. The CDR3, as DNA: TGCGCCAGCAGCCTCCGGCCCCCCGGGGACAATGAGCAGTTCTTC. Protein sequence: CASSLRPPGDNEQFF.

The V call is TRBV6-5, the J call TRBJ2-1, with D possibly being TRBD1 (6 bases). Germline CDR1 MNHEY, CDR2 SVGAGI. Trimming took off 2 bases at V and 10 bases at J, with 15 bases between the two ends. This CDR3 spans 14 amino acids. The CDR3 loop reads CASSYRATGGEQFF. In nucleotides, the CDR3 is TGTGCCAGCAGTTACAGGGCGACAGGTGGCGAGCAGTTCTTC.